Detailed here is one T cell receptor (beta chain). Germline-derived CDR1 and CDR2 are SGHVS and FQNEAQ. Between the trimmed V and J ends, which lost 0 bases and 5 bases, there was a span of 7 bases. The CDR3 is made up of 13 amino acids. These data are taken from a study of OX40 agonist ivuxolimab in advanced cancers. As for the study in general: Every 2 weeks, patients got intravenous ivuxolimab at one of six dose levels (0.01-10 mg/kg). The dose-escalation cohort had hepatocellular carcinoma, melanoma, renal cell or head and neck cancer.

The repertoire was sequenced with immunoSEQ multiplex PCR; TCRdb's copy has only in-frame clones and lacks some. Here the sample spans under 140,000 clones, approximately 89% being singletons. The chain employs TRBV7-8 and TRBJ2-5; D might be TRBD1 (5 bases). Sequencing used CD4+ or CD8+ T cells sorted from blood, obtained in a trial of the OX40 agonist ivuxolimab. This receptor was identified in an adult with an advanced solid tumor such as melanoma, head and neck, liver or kidney cancer. As DNA, the CDR3 is TGTGCCAGCAGCTTAGCTGGGGCGGAGACCCAGTACTTC. This encodes CASSLAGAETQYF.